Following are 21 T cell receptor beta chains from one sample sequenced in a study of graft-versus-host responses after intestinal transplantation. Libraries were prepared by immunoSEQ multiplex PCR; TCRdb keeps only in-frame clonotypes and omits some of them. Here the sample spans 73,000 or so clones, roughly 89% being singletons. The antigens these receptors bind are not known. Here the sequenced sample was unstimulated CD8+ T cells sorted from spleen or lymph node cells, taken before transplant. All receptors derive from a human donor who was the organ donor for an intestinal transplant.

This clone has just one count. The chain joins TRBV29-1 to TRBJ2-3; D is ambiguous. The CDR3 runs to 13 residues. Germline V gene lookup returns CDR1 SQVTM and CDR2 ANQGSEA. Trimming left V 0 bases short and J 3 bases short, with 7 bases between. This CDR3 reads CSVEDQLTDTQYF. The CDR3 DNA reads as TGCAGCGTTGAAGACCAACTTACAGATACGCAGTATTTT.

V gene TRBV11-2 combines with J gene TRBJ2-5, with a tentative D call TRBD2 (5 bases). The CDR3 sequence is 15 residues long. The V gene's germline CDR1 is SGHAT and CDR2 FQNNGV. The germline V and J ends were trimmed by 3 bases and 5 bases, with 16 bases remaining between them. The CDR3 DNA reads TGTGCCAGCAGCTTGGCTCCCGGAGGCGGGGAGACCCAGTACTTC. This encodes CASSLAPGGGETQYF.

This clone was counted once. V and J are TRBV5-5 and TRBJ1-2; the D gene is possibly TRBD1 (6 bases). The CDR3 spans 13 residues. Deletions cut 0 bases from V and 3 bases from J, with 6 bases between. Germline V gene lookup returns CDR1 SGHKS and CDR2 YYEKEE (reference sequence). The CDR3, as DNA: TGTGCCAGCAGCTTGGAGGGGGACTATGGCTACACCTTC. This codes for CASSLEGDYGYTF.

The CDR3 coding sequence is TGTGCTAGTGGTTTGTATTGGGGGCCGGGGGATACGCAGTATTTT. Residues: CASGLYWGPGDTQYF. V is TRBV12-5 and J is TRBJ2-3, with D tentatively TRBD1 (6 bases). The V gene's germline CDR1 is LGHNT and CDR2 FRNRAP. V was cut by 2 bases and J by 6 bases, with 15 bases left in between. This CDR3 contains 15 residues. The entire variable domain, with the rest obtained from reference TRBV12-5 and TRBJ2-3, is as follows: DARVTQTPRHKVTEMGQEVTMRCQPILGHNTVFWYRQTMMQGLELLAYFRNRAPLDDSGMPKDRFSAEMPDATLATLKIQPSEPRDSAVYFCASGLYWGPGDTQYFGPGTRLTVL.

V and J are TRBV6-5 and TRBJ2-3, with 7 bases that match TRBD1. Germline lookup yields CDR1 MNHEY and CDR2 SVGAGI. V shed 9 bases, J shed 1 base, and the junction held 7 bases outside the gene matches. The CDR3 is 14 residues long. CDR3 residues: CASSGQGGTDTQYF. CDR3 nucleotides: TGTGCCAGTTCAGGGCAGGGGGGCACAGATACGCAGTATTTT.

This chain uses TRBV6-4 with TRBJ2-2, with 7 nucleotides matching TRBD1. After removal of 2 bases from V and 5 bases from J, the junction contained 2 bases not matched to a gene. The length of the CDR3 is 14 residues. The germline V gene has CDR1 MRHNA and CDR2 SNTAGT. The CDR3 here is CASSDLQGTGELFF. CDR3 sequence (DNA): TGTGCCAGCAGTGACCTACAGGGGACCGGGGAGCTGTTTTTT.

The chain employs TRBV27 and TRBJ1-1; TRBD1 might be the D (6 bases). The CDR3 runs 17 residues. CDR1 is MNHEY, CDR2 SMNVEV, per germline (reference sequence). V was trimmed by 5 bases and J by 4 bases, leaving 23 bases between them. Here the CDR3 DNA reads TGTGCCAGCAGTAGTAGACAGGTCTTCGTGTCAGGCACTGAAGCTTTCTTT. This encodes CASSSRQVFVSGTEAFF.

This clone has a single count. The chain is built from TRBV7-8 and TRBJ1-3; no clear D. The CDR3 has 15 amino acids. Germline V lookup: CDR1 SGHVS, CDR2 FQNEAQ. V was clipped by 4 bases and J by 0 bases, with 10 bases between them. The CDR3 spells CASSSDLGSGNTIYF. The CDR3 DNA sequence: TGTGCCAGCAGCTCCGACTTGGGCTCTGGAAACACCATATATTTT. The full variable domain, its missing parts supplied by reference TRBV7-8 and TRBJ1-3, is GAGVSQSPRYKVAKRGQDVALRCDPISGHVSLFWYQQALGQGPEFLTYFQNEAQLDKSGLPSDRFFAERPEGSVSTLKIQRTQQEDSAVYLCASSSDLGSGNTIYFGEGSWLTVV.

The genes are TRBV6-4 and TRBJ2-2; 7 nucleotides agree with TRBD2. The germline V gene encodes CDR1 MRHNA and CDR2 SNTAGT. The V gene end was trimmed by 4 bases and the J gene end by 5 bases; junction bases not matched to a gene: 16. The CDR3 extends over 18 amino acids. CDR3 in amino acids: CASSAETSDNFLTGELFF. CDR3 DNA sequence: TGTGCCAGCAGTGCGGAAACTAGCGACAACTTTCTGACCGGGGAGCTGTTTTTT.

This sequence joins TRBV5-6 and TRBJ2-7, with D maybe TRBD1 (6 bases). The CDR3 has 18 amino acids. CDR1 is SGHDT and CDR2 is YYEEEE in the germline V gene. V lost 4 bases, J lost 3 bases, and 26 bases lay in between. Here the CDR3 DNA reads TGTGCCAGCAGCGATCAGGGGAGTGCTAATCCCCATCTCTACGAGCAGTACGTC. Encoded protein: CASSDQGSANPHLYEQYV.

The rearrangement links TRBV7-8 to TRBJ1-6, with D unresolved. The V end was cut by 1 base, the J end by 0 bases, with 10 bases between. This CDR3 is built from 17 residues. CDR1 is SGHVS and CDR2 is FQNEAQ in the germline V gene. In DNA form, the CDR3 reads TGTGCCAGCAGCTTAGTGGTCGGGAGCTCCTATAATTCACCCCTCCACTTT. It is translated as CASSLVVGSSYNSPLHF.

This chain uses TRBV6-5 with TRBJ2-2; 7 nucleotides line up with TRBD1. CDR1 is MNHEY, CDR2 SVGAGI, per germline. There are 15 residues in the CDR3. With V trimmed by 2 bases and J by 6 bases, 6 bases remained unmatched. The CDR3 region has the DNA TGTGCCAGCAGTTACACTACAGGGGACCCCGGGGAGCTGTTTTTT. Amino acids: CASSYTTGDPGELFF.

The chain carries TRBV27 and TRBJ1-5, with a possible D match to TRBD1 (6 bases). There are 13 residues in the CDR3. CDR1 and CDR2 from the germline V gene are MNHEY and SMNVEV (reference sequence). The V end lost 5 bases, the J end lost 5 bases, and 10 bases lay between the germline ends. CDR3 amino acids: CASSTQGYQPQHF. The CDR3 nucleotides read TGTGCCAGCAGTACACAGGGTTATCAGCCCCAGCATTTT.

The chain combines TRBV7-3 with TRBJ1-2, with a weak D call TRBD1 (6 bases). The germline V gene has CDR1 SGHTA and CDR2 FQGTGA. Trimming removed 9 bases at V and 1 base at J, with 12 bases between. CDR3 length: 13 amino acids. CDR3 protein: CASGGGDNYGYTF. The CDR3 nucleotides are TGTGCCAGTGGAGGGGGGGATAACTATGGCTACACCTTC.

The genes are TRBV6-4 and TRBJ2-3; 13 bases are a match to TRBD2. Per the germline V gene, CDR1 is MRHNA and CDR2 is SNTAGT. V was pared by 3 bases and J by 4 bases, with 4 bases of the junction left unmatched. The CDR3 is 16 residues long. The CDR3 nucleotides read TGTGCCAGCAGTGAAACCACTAGCGGGGGGGCAGATACGCAGTATTTT. Translating gives CASSETTSGGADTQYF.

V and J are TRBV19 and TRBJ2-1, with 10 bases fitting TRBD2. In germline, CDR1 is LNHDA, CDR2 SQIVND (reference sequence). V lost 2 bases and J lost 6; bases outside the gene matches: 4. The CDR3 runs to 15 residues. CDR3 in amino acids: CASSISGGAGNEQFF. CDR3 in DNA: TGTGCCAGTAGTATAAGCGGGGGGGCGGGCAATGAGCAGTTCTTC.

The CDR3: CASSHWGTSGGENEQFF. CDR3 nucleotide sequence: TGTGCCAGCAGCCATTGGGGAACTAGCGGGGGGGAAAATGAGCAGTTCTTC. The chain carries TRBV4-2 and TRBJ2-1; 13 bases align to TRBD2. This CDR3 contains 17 residues. V shed 3 bases, J shed 7 bases, and the junction held 9 bases outside the gene matches. The germline gives CDR1 LGHNA, CDR2 YNFKEQ.

This sequence joins TRBV5-6 and TRBJ2-1; TRBD1 aligns across 9 bases. Germline lookup yields CDR1 SGHDT and CDR2 YYEEEE. Germline trimming cut 5 bases from V and 5 bases from J; bases unmatched to any gene: 8. This CDR3 spans 15 amino acids. The DNA of the CDR3 is TGTGCCAGCAGTTACGGGACAGGGTCCAACAATGAGCAGTTCTTC. Translating gives CASSYGTGSNNEQFF.

The V call is TRBV4-1, the J call TRBJ1-5; tentatively, D is TRBD1 (6 bases). Germline V gene sequence: CDR1 MGHRA, CDR2 YSYEKL. Trimming cost V 0 bases and J 0 bases, with 15 bases left between them. The CDR3 contains 18 residues. The CDR3 region is CASSQDPVGGYSNQPQHF. CDR3 nucleotides: TGCGCCAGCAGCCAAGATCCAGTTGGGGGCTATAGCAATCAGCCCCAGCATTTT.

The chain is built from TRBV7-9 and TRBJ2-3; no definite D call. Trimming left V 1 base short and J 6 bases short, with 8 bases between. Germline lookup yields CDR1 SEHNR and CDR2 FQNEAQ (reference sequence). This CDR3 comprises 13 residues. CDR3 loop: CASSLGVRDTQYF. The CDR3 DNA follows: TGTGCCAGCAGCTTAGGTGTCAGGGATACGCAGTATTTT.

The J gene is TRBJ1-2, the V gene TRBV6-1, with D possibly TRBD1 on 5 matching bases. CDR1 MNHNS and CDR2 SASEGT come from the germline V gene. The ends were cut back, 1 base at V and 4 bases at J, with 10 bases in the middle. This CDR3 spans 14 amino acids. For the CDR3, the DNA is TGTGCCAGCAGTGAAGGGGGCAGATTCTATGGCTACACCTTC. Translating it yields CASSEGGRFYGYTF.